This TCR beta chain originates from a study of PD-1 blockade in classical Hodgkin lymphoma. The assay was immunoSEQ multiplex PCR, and TCRdb's table has in-frame clones only and misses some. The sample records 11,000 to 15,000 clones, about 91% being singletons. Sample time point: newly diagnosed, previously untreated cHL patient sample. Thawed PBMCs underwent magnetic negative selection to obtain purified CD8+ T cells. Comparison PBMCs came from previously untreated, newly diagnosed classical Hodgkin lymphoma patients. The TCR was taken from a human donor with classical Hodgkin lymphoma. The sequencing sample was made of CD8+ T cells from blood.

For the CDR3, the DNA is TGTGCCAGCAGCCCTCTCCTCCACGAGCAGTACTTC. It is translated as CASSPLLHEQYF. This chain connects TRBV11-2 to TRBJ2-7; D call uncertain. The V gene's germline CDR1 is SGHAT and CDR2 FQNNGV. The CDR3 consists of 12 residues. With 5 bases removed from V and 5 bases from J, the gap between germline ends came to 10 bases. The full variable domain, in which reference TRBV11-2 and TRBJ2-7 provide the parts outside the CDR3, is EAGVAQSPRYKIIEKRQSVAFWCNPISGHATLYWYQQILGQGPKLLIQFQNNGVVDDSQLPKDRFSAERLKGVDSTLKIQPAKLEDSAVYLCASSPLLHEQYFGPGTRLTVT.